Sequencing of this TCR beta chain was carried out in a study of PD-1 blockade in classical Hodgkin lymphoma. Study observations and caveats: CD4+ TCR diversity, unlike CD8+, climbed significantly by C4D1. Any patient who commenced nivolumab under 1 year after ASCT was excluded. Newly diagnosed patients had baseline TCR diversity that was reportedly lower than that of healthy donors. Similar baseline diversity was found in complete responders and newly diagnosed patients.

Time point of the sample: cycle 4 day 1 (C4D1), after five to seven weeks of nivolumab. All patients experienced relapse after autologous stem cell transplantation, and brentuximab vedotin exposure was variable. To note about this clone: Antigen specificity is unknown.

The protocol was immunoSEQ multiplex PCR, while the TCRdb copy is restricted to in-frame clones and leaves out a portion. The table lists roughly 48,000 clones, roughly 86% of them singletons, with approximately 6.8% in the top ten. Germline V gives CDR1 ENHRY, CDR2 SYGVKD. The CDR3 has 15 amino acids. Trimming pared 6 bases from V and 2 bases from J, leaving 14 bases between. The chain is built from TRBV10-3 and TRBJ2-1; a weak D match, TRBD1 (5 bases). The input for sequencing was peripheral blood mononuclear cells (PBMCs), taken before the fourth cycle of nivolumab. The TCR originated in a human donor with classical Hodgkin lymphoma. The CDR3 sequence: CAIREDSNPYNEQFF. DNA for the CDR3: TGTGCCATCAGGGAAGACAGCAACCCCTACAATGAGCAGTTCTTC.